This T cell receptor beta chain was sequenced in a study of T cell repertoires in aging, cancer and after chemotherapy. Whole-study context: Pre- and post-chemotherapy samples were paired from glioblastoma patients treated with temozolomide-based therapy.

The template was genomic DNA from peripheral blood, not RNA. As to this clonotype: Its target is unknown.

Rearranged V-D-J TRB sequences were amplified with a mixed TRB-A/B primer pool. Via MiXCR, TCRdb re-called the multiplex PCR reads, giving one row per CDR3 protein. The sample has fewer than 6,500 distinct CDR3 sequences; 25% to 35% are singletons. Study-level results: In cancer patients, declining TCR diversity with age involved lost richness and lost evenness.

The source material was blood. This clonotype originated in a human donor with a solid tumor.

DNA of the CDR3: TGTGCCAGCAGCCCAGAGGAGTTTTCCACTGAAGCTTTCTTT. This encodes CASSPEEFSTEAFF. The chain employs TRBV6-4 and TRBJ1-1, with D hard to call. Trimming removed 6 bases from V and 4 bases from J, with 15 bases in between. The CDR3 loop spans 14 amino acids. Germline V gene data show CDR1 as MRHNA and CDR2 as SNTAGT.